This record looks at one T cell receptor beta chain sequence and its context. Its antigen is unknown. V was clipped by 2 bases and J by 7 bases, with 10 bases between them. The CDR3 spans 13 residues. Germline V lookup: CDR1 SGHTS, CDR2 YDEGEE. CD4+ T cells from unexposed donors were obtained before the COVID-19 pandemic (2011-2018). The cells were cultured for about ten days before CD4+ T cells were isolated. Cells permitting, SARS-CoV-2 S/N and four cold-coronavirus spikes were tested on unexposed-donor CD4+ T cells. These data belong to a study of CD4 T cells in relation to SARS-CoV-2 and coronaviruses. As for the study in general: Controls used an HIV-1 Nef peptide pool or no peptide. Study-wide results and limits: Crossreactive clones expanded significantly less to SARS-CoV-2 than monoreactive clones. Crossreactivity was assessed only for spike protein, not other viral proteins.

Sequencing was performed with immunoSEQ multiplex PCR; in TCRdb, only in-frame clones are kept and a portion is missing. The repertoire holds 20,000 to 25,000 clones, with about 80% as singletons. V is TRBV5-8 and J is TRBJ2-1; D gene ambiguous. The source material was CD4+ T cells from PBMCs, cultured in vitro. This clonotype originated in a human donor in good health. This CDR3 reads CASSLRAANEQFF. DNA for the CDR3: TGTGCCAGCAGCTTAAGGGCGGCGAATGAGCAGTTCTTC. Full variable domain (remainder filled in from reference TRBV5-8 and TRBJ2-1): EAGVTQSPTHLIKTRGQQATLRCSPISGHTSVYWYQQALGLGLQFLLWYDEGEERNRGNFPPRFSGRQFPNYSSELNVNALELEDSALYLCASSLRAANEQFFGPGTRLTVL.